This T cell receptor (beta chain) was captured in a study of blood T cell repertoires in COVID-19. Under the authors' procedure: Reference gene primers were amplified, and this amplification served to estimate nucleated cell counts. TCRdb's table, derived via immunoSEQ multiplex PCR, lists solely in-frame clones and lacks some. For V, J and clone size, that table is used; D and trimming come from the DNA. The profile shows tens of thousands of clones, 80% to 90% of them singletons. CDR1 is SGHRS and CDR2 is YFSETQ in the germline V gene. This CDR3 spans 14 amino acids. V shed 3 bases and J 3 bases; nucleotides not matched to a gene: 4.

The genes are TRBV5-1 and TRBJ2-5; 8 nucleotides align to TRBD2. This sequence was found in a human donor in a cohort sampled during active COVID-19. Sequencing was carried out using peripheral blood. The CDR3 loop is CASSYSGREETQYF. CDR3 DNA sequence: TGCGCCAGCAGCTACAGCGGGAGAGAAGAGACCCAGTACTTC.